This TCR beta chain was found in a study of blood T cells in healthy people across ages. Germline assignment: CDR1 SGHRS and CDR2 YFSETQ. The CDR3 sequence is 15 residues long. For this clonotype: The junction and the germline gene differ at one end; a read error may be behind it.

A sample-barcoded 5' primer and a J-beta primer mix were used in a second PCR of roughly 6 to 12 cycles. TCRdb re-called the 5' RACE reads with MiXCR, one entry per CDR3 protein. The table records about 720,000 distinct CDR3 sequences, 20% to 25% of them present only once. Donors each provided 8 to 10 milliliters of peripheral blood. This receptor was identified in a man in his 70s in good health. The material sequenced was blood. This chain links TRBV5-1 with TRBJ2-1, with TRBD2 matching 8 bases. The CDR3 bases are TGCGCCAGCAGCTTGGGGACTAGCTCCTACAATGAGCAGTCCTTC. Its protein is CASSLGTSSYNEQSF.